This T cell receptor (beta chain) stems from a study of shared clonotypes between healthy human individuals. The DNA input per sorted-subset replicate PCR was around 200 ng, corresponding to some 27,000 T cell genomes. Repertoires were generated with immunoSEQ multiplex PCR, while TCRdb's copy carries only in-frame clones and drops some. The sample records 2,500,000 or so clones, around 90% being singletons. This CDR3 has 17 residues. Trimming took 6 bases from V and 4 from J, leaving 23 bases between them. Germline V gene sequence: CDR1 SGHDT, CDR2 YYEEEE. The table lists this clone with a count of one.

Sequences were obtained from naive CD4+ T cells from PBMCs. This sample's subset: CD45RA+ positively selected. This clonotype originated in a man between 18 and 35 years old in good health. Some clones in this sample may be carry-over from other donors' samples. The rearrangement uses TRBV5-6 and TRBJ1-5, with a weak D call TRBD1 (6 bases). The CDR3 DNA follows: TGTGCCAGCACCTCCCCTCGAGGGGGACTTGAAAATCAGCCCCAGCATTTT. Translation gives CASTSPRGGLENQPQHF.